This T cell receptor beta chain was documented in a study of cytomegalovirus exposure and HLA in healthy donors. Healthy bone marrow donors made up the donors. PCR involved 60 Vbeta and 13 Jbeta primers. TCRdb keeps only in-frame clones here, not all; method: immunoSEQ multiplex PCR. The repertoire table contains around 76,000 clones. The CDR3 has 15 residues. With 3 bases clipped from V and 9 bases from J, the junction kept 9 bases outside the gene matches. The germline V gene encodes CDR1 LGHNA and CDR2 YNFKEQ. To note about this clone: Its target is not known.

The study's findings and limits: Presence/absence analyses supposed approximately even sequencing depth among donors. The study dropped some indistinguishable V segments, TRBV6-2 and TRBV6-3 among them.

The source of this sequence is an older woman in good health and CMV-seronegative. Input material: PBMCs. J is TRBJ2-7 and V is TRBV4-2; 12 bases are shared with TRBD1. The CDR3 sequence: CASSHGDRGRGRQYF. DNA for the CDR3: TGTGCCAGCAGCCACGGGGACAGGGGGCGCGGGAGGCAGTACTTC.